This paragraph covers one T cell receptor (beta chain) sequence. Its cognate antigen is unknown. One end of the junction is discordant with germline, which a read error may explain. The sample is drawn from a study of T cell repertoires in cytomegalovirus infection. Study at large: In public TCR beta signatures, there were indications of both CMV infection and matching HLA type. Study-level points and caveats: Carriers of CMV and the relevant HLA type were discriminated by public TCR beta frequency.

TCRdb called the reads again in MiXCR, with one record for every CDR3 protein. The sample holds under 850,000 distinct CDR3 sequences, around a third seen once. CDR1 and CDR2 (germline): LNHDA, SQIVND (reference sequence). The length of the CDR3 is 13 residues. The V call is TRBV19, the J call TRBJ2-7, with D unclear. The receptor comes from a human donor in good health (CMV status not recorded). Some clones in this sample may be carry-over from other donors' samples. Sequencing used cultured PBMCs, obtained from culture after CMV antigen stimulation. CDR3 amino acids: CASSVDISYEQYF. CDR3 sequence (DNA): TGTGCCAGTAGTGTAGACATCTCCTACGAGCAGTACTTC.